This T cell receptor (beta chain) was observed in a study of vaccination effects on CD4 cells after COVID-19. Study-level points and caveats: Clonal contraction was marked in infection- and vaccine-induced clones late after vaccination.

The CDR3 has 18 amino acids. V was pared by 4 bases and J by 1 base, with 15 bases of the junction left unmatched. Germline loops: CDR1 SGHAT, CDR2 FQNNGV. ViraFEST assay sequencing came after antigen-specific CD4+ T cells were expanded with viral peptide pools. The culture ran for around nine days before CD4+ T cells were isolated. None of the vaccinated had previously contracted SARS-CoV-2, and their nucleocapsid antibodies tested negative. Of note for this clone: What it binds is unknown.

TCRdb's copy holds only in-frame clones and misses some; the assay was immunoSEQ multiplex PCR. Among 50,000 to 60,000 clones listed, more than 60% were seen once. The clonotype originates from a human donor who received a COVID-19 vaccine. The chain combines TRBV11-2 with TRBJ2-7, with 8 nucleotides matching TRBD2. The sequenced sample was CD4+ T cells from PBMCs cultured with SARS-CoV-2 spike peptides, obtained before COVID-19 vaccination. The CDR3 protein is CASSSLGGAGGPSYEQYF. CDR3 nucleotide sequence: TGTGCCAGCAGCTCCCTCGGGGGGGCGGGGGGACCATCCTACGAGCAGTACTTC.